These T cell receptor beta chains were read from a single sample in a study of blood T cell repertoires in COVID-19. Only in-frame clones appear in the TCRdb table, and some are missing; sequencing was by immunoSEQ multiplex PCR. The sample has around 160,000 clones, roughly 87% seen once; the top ten hold approximately 3.8%. Sequences were obtained from PBMCs or T cells enriched from blood (not recorded which). These receptors originate from a woman aged 40 to 49 who had been exposed to COVID-19. Each CDR3 is given with its conserved first and last residue. The D gene is left open where the match is weak. A clone size is listed for some rows: how often the clone was seen (once, few, many), or a class if it is expanded.

D	J	size	V	DNA	CDR3
TRBD2	TRBJ2-1	NA	TRBV4-1	TGCGCCAGCAGCCAAGATGGGGTTTTGGGCGGGAGGGCTTACAATGAGCAGTTCTTC	CASSQDGVLGGRAYNEQFF
NA	TRBJ2-7	NA	TRBV3-1/TRBV3-2	TGTGCCAGCGGAGCTAGCGAGAGCTCCTACGAGCAGTACTTC	CASGASESSYEQYF
TRBD2	TRBJ2-6	NA	TRBV19	TGTGCCCTTTACCCATTCGTCTGGCGGGAGGGCGCCGGGGCCAACGTCCTGACTTTC	CALYPFVWREGAGANVLTF
TRBD1	TRBJ1-1	NA	TRBV19	TGTGCCAGTAGTATGTCCCGGGGACGGACAGGTTATGAAGCTTTCTTT	CASSMSRGRTGYEAFF
TRBD2	TRBJ2-7	few	TRBV2	TGTGCCAGCACAATAGCGGGGGGCTCCTACGAGCAGTACTTC	CASTIAGGSYEQYF
TRBD1	TRBJ2-7	NA	TRBV6-5	TGTGCCAGCAGCTGGGACAGGGGATACGAGCAGTACTTC	CASSWDRGYEQYF
NA	TRBJ2-7	NA	TRBV5-1	TGCGCCAGCAGCTTGGCCTTGGGGCAGCTCTACGAGCAGTACTTC	CASSLALGQLYEQYF
TRBD1	TRBJ1-1	once	TRBV27	TGTGCCAGCAGTCCCTACAGGGGGCTGAACACTGAAGCTTTCTTT	CASSPYRGLNTEAFF
TRBD2	TRBJ2-7	NA	TRBV15	TGTGCCACCAGCGGGGGACTAGCGGGAGCCGAGCAGTACTTC	CATSGGLAGAEQYF
TRBD2	TRBJ2-3	NA	TRBV4-2	TGTGCCAGCAGCGCCCGACTAGCGGAACGCACAGATACGCAGTATTTT	CASSARLAERTDTQYF
NA	TRBJ2-7	NA	TRBV18	TGTGCCAGCTCACGAATGGGGGGGGCCGACGAGCAGTACTTC	CASSRMGGADEQYF
TRBD2	TRBJ2-5	NA	TRBV11-3	TGTGCCAGCAGCTTTATAGCGGGCGAGACCCAGTACTTC	CASSFIAGETQYF
NA	TRBJ1-5	NA	TRBV19	TGTGCCAGTAGTATCCGCCAGAATTATCAGCCCCAGCATTTT	CASSIRQNYQPQHF
NA	TRBJ1-3	NA	TRBV28	TGTGCCAGCAGTTTTCGAGATGCGGGAAACACCATATATTTT	CASSFRDAGNTIYF
NA	TRBJ2-3	NA	TRBV18	TGTGCCAGCTCATCCGTCTTTTCTAGCACAGATACGCAGTATTTT	CASSSVFSSTDTQYF
TRBD2	TRBJ2-1	NA	TRBV7-9	TGTGCCAGCAGCTTAGCGCGAGCGGGAGAGGTCAATGAGCAGTTCTTC	CASSLARAGEVNEQFF
NA	TRBJ2-2	NA	TRBV4-1	TGCGCCAGCAACGACAGACCGAACACCGGGGAGCTGTTTTTT	CASNDRPNTGELFF
NA	TRBJ2-3	NA	TRBV4-1	TGCGCCAGCAGCCTAAGCCGAGGCGAAGGGGTAGATACGCAGTATTTT	CASSLSRGEGVDTQYF
NA	TRBJ1-5	NA	TRBV12-3/TRBV12-4	TGTGCCAGCAGTTTGCGGGGAAATCAGCCCCAGCATTTT	CASSLRGNQPQHF
NA	TRBJ2-5	NA	TRBV27	TGTGCCAGCAGTTTCCGGGGTGGCCAAGAGACCCAGTACTTC	CASSFRGGQETQYF
TRBD1	TRBJ2-5	NA	TRBV7-9	TGTGCCAGCAGCTTTAAACGAAGGACAGGGGGGGCGACCCAGTACTTC	CASSFKRRTGGATQYF
NA	TRBJ1-4	NA	TRBV27	TGTGCCAGCAGCTGGGGCCCGGACCGGGAAAAACTGTTTTTT	CASSWGPDREKLFF
NA	TRBJ1-4	NA	TRBV28	TGTGCCAGCAGTTTCGGGGGGGACGGTGAAAAACTGTTTTTT	CASSFGGDGEKLFF
NA	TRBJ1-5	NA	TRBV4-3	TGCGCCAGCAGCCACGAGACAGGCAAAAATCAGCCCCAGCATTTT	CASSHETGKNQPQHF
TRBD1	TRBJ1-6	NA	TRBV10-3	TGTGCCATCAGTGTGTCGACAGGGAATTCACCCCTCCACTTT	CAISVSTGNSPLHF
NA	TRBJ1-6	NA	TRBV5-1	TGCGCCAGCAGCGCGGACGGGCGGGCCCTCCACTTT	CASSADGRALHF
NA	TRBJ2-1	few	TRBV11-3	TGTGCCAGCAGCTCCGACAATGAGCAGTTCTTC	CASSSDNEQFF
TRBD1	TRBJ1-6	few	TRBV9	TGTGCCAGCAGCGTAGGGGACAGGGGTAATTCACCCCTCCACTTT	CASSVGDRGNSPLHF
NA	TRBJ1-2	NA	TRBV5-6	TGTGCCAGCAGCCCCAAAGGACAGCCCCTCAGAAGCTACACCTTC	CASSPKGQPLRSYTF
TRBD2	TRBJ2-7	NA	TRBV28	TGTGCCAGCAGTTTCCCTGGGACTAGCGGGCCTTCCTACGAGCAGTACTTC	CASSFPGTSGPSYEQYF
TRBD1	TRBJ1-2	once	TRBV11-2	TGTGCCAGCAGCTTCCCGATAGGACAGGGTGTAAGAGAAGACTATGGCTACACCTTC	CASSFPIGQGVREDYGYTF
NA	TRBJ1-4	NA	TRBV6-6	TGTGCCAGCAGACCCCGTAAGCAGGAACTGTTTTTT	CASRPRKQELFF
TRBD2	TRBJ2-1	NA	TRBV27	TGTGCCAGCAGTGCAGCCGGGGGGGCCCGTAATGAGCAGTTCTTC	CASSAAGGARNEQFF